This T cell receptor beta chain was sequenced for a study of Tregs in tolerant kidney transplant recipients. The CDR3 runs 15 residues. With 4 bases removed from V and 4 bases from J, the gap between germline ends came to 17 bases. Looked up from germline, CDR1 is SGHTS and CDR2 is YDEGEE. Assay: immunoSEQ multiplex PCR; the TCRdb copy retains only in-frame clones and omits some. The sample shows 85,000 to 95,000 clones, 90% to 95% of them seen only once. Thawed PBMCs were FACS-sorted into unstimulated CD4+CD25+CD127- regulatory T cells, CD4+CD25- non-regulatory cells, CD4 and CD8 cells. The chain joins TRBV5-8 to TRBJ2-5; D uncertain. The sequence came from a human donor in good health. Sequencing was done on a sample of CD8+ T cells from blood. CDR3 loop: CASSPRLLGLETQYF. CDR3 in DNA: TGTGCCAGCAGCCCTCGACTCCTAGGGTTAGAGACCCAGTACTTC.